The 16 T cell receptor beta chains below were found in one sample sequenced in a study of blood T cells in healthy people across ages. The second PCR ran roughly 6 to 11 cycles with a sample-barcoded 5' primer and J-beta primers. TCRdb reprocessed the 5' RACE reads via MiXCR and lists one record per CDR3 protein. The data contain about a million distinct CDR3 sequences, roughly 48% of them singletons. Sequenced sample: blood. These receptors were taken from a man in his thirties or forties in good health.

In its sample, this clonotype was seen a few times. The rearrangement uses TRBV3-1 and TRBJ2-7; D not resolved. With 2 bases removed from V and 0 bases from J, the gap between germline ends came to 8 bases. In germline, CDR1 is LGHDT, CDR2 YNNKEL (reference sequence). This CDR3 spans 14 amino acids. CDR3 loop: CASSQHGFSYEQYF. The CDR3 nucleotides are TGTGCCAGCAGCCAACACGGATTCTCCTACGAGCAGTACTTC.

The V call is TRBV29-1, the J call TRBJ2-7; weak D call: TRBD1 (5 bases). The closer fit of TRBJ2-4 to the DNA end suggests the J call may be wrong. CDR3 length: 11 residues. The V gene's germline CDR1 is SQVTM and CDR2 ANQGSEA. The CDR3 here is CSVFGANIQYF. Here the CDR3 DNA reads TGCAGCGTTTTTGGGGCGAACATTCAGTACTTC.

This clonotype was detected ten times or more. This chain uses TRBV10-3 with TRBJ1-5; no definite D call. The ends were cut back, 0 bases at V and 9 bases at J, with 6 bases in the middle. The CDR3 is made up of 12 amino acids. CDR1 is ENHRY, CDR2 SYGVKD, per germline. CDR3 sequence (DNA): TGTGCCATCAGTGAGTCGAACGGGCCCCAGCATTTT. Translation gives CAISESNGPQHF.

The table lists this clonotype with many counts. The chain employs TRBV7-2 and TRBJ1-1; D is undetermined. The V gene lost 0 bases and the J gene lost 7 bases, with 9 bases spanning the gap. From germline, CDR1 is SGHTA and CDR2 FQGNSA. CDR3 length: 13 amino acids. CDR3 region: CASSLAAADEAFF. The CDR3, as DNA: TGTGCCAGCAGCTTAGCGGCGGCCGATGAAGCTTTCTTT.

The chain couples TRBV12-3 or TRBV12-4 to TRBJ1-2, with D maybe TRBD1 (6 bases). Deletions cut 5 bases from V and 4 bases from J, with 17 bases between. The CDR3 is made up of 15 amino acids. The DNA for the CDR3 is TGTGCCAGCAGTCCTGGGGGGGCGCAGGGCTATGGCTACACCTTC. The encoded protein is CASSPGGAQGYGYTF.

This clonotype was detected only once. The V gene is TRBV28, the J gene TRBJ1-5; possibly TRBD1 for D (6 bases). The CDR3 runs 17 residues. Germline V CDR1 and CDR2: MDHEN, SYDVKM. V was cut by 4 bases and J by 1 base, with 17 bases left in between. CDR3 in DNA: TGTGCCAGCAGTTCCGAGAGGGGGGTTTTGAGCAATCAGCCCCAGCATTTT. The encoded protein is CASSSERGVLSNQPQHF. The variable domain in full, completed from reference TRBV28 and TRBJ1-5, reads DVKVTQSSRYLVKRTGEKVFLECVQDMDHENMFWYRQDPGLGLRLIYFSYDVKMKEKGDIPEGYSVSREKKERFSLILESASTNQTSMYLCASSSERGVLSNQPQHFGDGTRLSIL.

This chain connects TRBV20-1 to TRBJ2-7, with 8 bases aligning to TRBD2. The CDR3 length is 15 residues. With V trimmed by 4 bases and J by 3 bases, 11 bases remained unmatched. Germline values: CDR1 DFQATT, CDR2 SNEGSKA (reference sequence). CDR3: CSATRPAGGFYEQYF. The CDR3 DNA reads as TGCAGTGCTACACGCCCGGCGGGGGGATTCTACGAGCAGTACTTC.

This chain joins TRBV5-6 and TRBJ2-3; 7 nucleotides line up with TRBD1. The CDR3 contains 12 residues. Germline V gives CDR1 SGHDT, CDR2 YYEEEE. Trimming at V came to 4 bases and at J to 9 bases, leaving 5 bases not matched to a gene. The CDR3 spells CASSPGQPTQYF. The CDR3 bases are TGTGCCAGCAGCCCGGGACAGCCGACGCAGTATTTT.

Only a few counts were recorded for this clonotype. J is TRBJ2-4 and V is TRBV12-3 or TRBV12-4; D unresolved. The better agreement between TRBJ2-5 and the DNA end casts doubt on the J call. This CDR3 region has 13 residues. CDR3 in DNA: TGTGCCAGCACCCCTACGTTTCAAGAGACCCAGTACTTC. This translates into CASTPTFQETQYF.

This clonotype has ten or more counts. The chain couples TRBV28 to TRBJ2-7, with 8 positions matching TRBD1. This CDR3 comprises 14 residues. V gave up 5 bases and J gave up 2 bases; unmatched junction bases: 5. Germline V CDR1 and CDR2: MDHEN, SYDVKM. The CDR3 protein is CASSGQGAPYEQYF. In nucleotides, the CDR3 is TGTGCCAGCAGTGGCCAGGGGGCCCCCTACGAGCAGTACTTC.

This sequence joins TRBV10-3 and TRBJ2-1; tentatively, D is TRBD1 or TRBD2 (6 bases each). CDR1 ENHRY and CDR2 SYGVKD come from the germline V gene. V was pared by 7 bases and J by 7 bases, with 17 bases between. The CDR3 length is 14 residues. CDR3 DNA sequence: TGTGCCATCACAGGGGAACCGGGGGAGAATGAGCAGTTCTTC. This codes for CAITGEPGENEQFF.

Only a few counts were recorded for this clonotype. This sequence joins TRBV6-5 and TRBJ2-3, with 8 bases fitting TRBD1. CDR3 size: 15 residues. The V segment lost 8 bases and the J segment 0 bases; nucleotides outside the gene matches: 7. The germline V gene encodes CDR1 MNHEY and CDR2 SVGAGI. The CDR3 DNA reads as TGTGCCAGCGGACGACAGGGGAGTAGCACAGATACGCAGTATTTT. Translation: CASGRQGSSTDTQYF.

This rearrangement joins TRBV14 to TRBJ2-1; 9 bases align to TRBD2. Germline values: CDR1 SGHDN, CDR2 FVKESK. The J segment lost 4 bases and the V segment lost 0 bases, leaving 10 bases of the junction unmatched. The CDR3 has 18 amino acids. The CDR3 DNA reads TGTGCCAGCAGCCAAGAAGGGCGGCGGGGGGGTCCTTACAATGAGCAGTTCTTC. Translated: CASSQEGRRGGPYNEQFF.

The gene calls are TRBV20-1 and TRBJ2-3; D unclear. Germline V gene lookup returns CDR1 DFQATT and CDR2 SNEGSKA (reference sequence). The V end was cut by 6 bases, the J end by 2 bases, with 3 bases between. CDR3 length: 10 residues. The CDR3 DNA reads TGCAGTGCCTTCACAGATACGCAGTATTTT. Translating gives CSAFTDTQYF.

The J gene is TRBJ1-1, the V gene TRBV4-1; D is ambiguous. CDR1 and CDR2 (germline): MGHRA, YSYEKL. CDR3 length equals 11 residues. V lost 1 base, J lost 11 bases, and 8 bases lay in between. The CDR3 protein is CASSQGSGAFF. The CDR3, as DNA: TGCGCCAGCAGCCAAGGGAGCGGTGCTTTCTTT.

This clonotype has more than one count but fewer than ten. The rearrangement joins TRBV27 to TRBJ2-3, with D perhaps TRBD1 (6 bases). The CDR3 length is 15 residues. V was shortened by 6 bases and J by 4 bases, with 17 bases between the two germline ends. Germline-derived CDR1 and CDR2 are MNHEY and SMNVEV (reference sequence). This CDR3 reads CASRTLNRAPDTQYF. The CDR3 nucleotides read TGTGCCAGCAGGACCCTGAACAGGGCCCCAGATACGCAGTATTTT.